Included here is one T cell receptor (beta chain) sequence, with context. Its antigen is unknown. PCR was performed using 60 Vbeta and 13 Jbeta primers. In the study's own analysis: An analysis performed later counted 74 million or so unique TCR beta chains (roughly 11 million of them shared). Assay: immunoSEQ multiplex PCR; the TCRdb copy retains only in-frame clones and omits some. V and J calls and clone size are copied from that table; D and trimming were computed from the DNA. The sample lists about 190,000 clones, about 80% occurring once. The sample belongs to a study of cytomegalovirus exposure and HLA in healthy donors. Study-wide points: Roughly even sequencing depth across donors was the assumption behind the presence/absence analyses.

Though probably carrying unrecorded immune exposures, donors were nominally healthy at sampling. The CDR3 runs 13 residues. V was trimmed by 8 bases and J by 13 bases, leaving 23 bases between them. Germline V gives CDR1 LNHDA, CDR2 SQIVND (reference sequence). This chain joins TRBV19 and TRBJ2-5; a possible D gene is TRBD1 (6 bases). This sequence originates from a woman in her thirties or forties in good health and CMV-seronegative. Source material: PBMCs. The CDR3 DNA sequence: TGTGCCAGTGGGGCAACAGGGTCCTTGGTCGCGTACTTC. It codes for CASGATGSLVAYF.